The next 24 T cell receptor beta chains were all read from a single sample in a study of chemoradiotherapy in HPV16-positive cancers. The method was immunoSEQ multiplex PCR; TCRdb's version includes in-frame clones alone and lacks a portion of them. The sample contains some 11,000 clones, around 72% of which appear only once. This sample was taken from a patient who underwent chemoradiotherapy. These receptor sequences come from a human donor with HPV-associated anogenital cancer.

This clone was found a few times. The rearrangement links TRBV12-5 to TRBJ2-3, with TRBD2 as a possible D gene (5 bases). V shed 6 bases and J shed 3 bases, with 7 bases lying between them. The CDR3 length is 12 residues. Per germline, CDR1 LGHNT and CDR2 FRNRAP. Written as DNA, the CDR3 is TGTGCTAGTGGCACTAGTACAGATACGCAGTATTTT. Its translation is CASGTSTDTQYF.

The rearrangement links TRBV9 to TRBJ1-1, with 7 bases lining up with TRBD1. J lost 2 bases, V lost 2 bases, and 9 bases had no gene match. Per the germline V gene, CDR1 is SGDLS and CDR2 is YYNGEE. This CDR3 spans 16 amino acids. The CDR3 reads CASSVFRDSENTEAFF. CDR3 coding DNA: TGTGCCAGCAGCGTGTTCCGGGACAGCGAAAACACTGAAGCTTTCTTT.

This clone came up a few times. The rearrangement uses TRBV10-3 and TRBJ1-3; 8 positions match TRBD1. Germline V gene sequence: CDR1 ENHRY, CDR2 SYGVKD. The CDR3 totals 15 residues. V lost 6 bases, J lost 4 bases, and 8 bases stayed unmatched. The CDR3: CAISPGQGGGNTIYF. In DNA, the CDR3 is TGTGCCATCAGCCCCGGACAGGGAGGAGGAAACACCATATATTTT.

The V call is TRBV4-3, the J call TRBJ2-1; D is undetermined. The CDR3 spans 14 residues. The V and J ends lost 6 bases and 2 bases respectively, with 11 bases between them. Germline lookup yields CDR1 LGHNA and CDR2 YSLEER. CDR3 nucleotides: TGCGCCAGCAGTCCATCGGCGGCCTACAATGAGCAGTTCTTC. Translating gives CASSPSAAYNEQFF.

The chain joins TRBV11-2 to TRBJ1-5, with 8 bases that match TRBD1. The CDR3 length is 14 residues. The germline CDR1 and CDR2 sequences are SGHAT and FQNNGV. V was clipped by 3 bases and J by 2 bases; unmatched bases: 0. As DNA, the CDR3 is TGTGCCAGCAGCTTGGACAGGGGCAATCAGCCCCAGCATTTT. Translating it yields CASSLDRGNQPQHF.

This clone was seen only once. This chain joins TRBV4-1 and TRBJ2-7, with D hard to call. CDR3 size: 15 residues. Germline V gene lookup returns CDR1 MGHRA and CDR2 YSYEKL. V dropped 2 bases and J dropped 2 bases, with 13 bases sitting between them. The CDR3 coding sequence is TGCGCCAGCAGCCAACCCACCGGAAAGCCCTACGAGCAGTACTTC. This gives the protein CASSQPTGKPYEQYF.

The genes are TRBV28 and TRBJ2-7, with TRBD1 identical over 7 bases. The CDR3 totals 14 residues. Looked up from germline, CDR1 is MDHEN and CDR2 is SYDVKM. Unmatched junction bases numbered 12, after V lost 7 bases and J lost 6 bases. For the CDR3, the DNA is TGTGCCAGCACAGAACAGGGGTCCCTGGGCGAGCAGTACTTC. Translated, it gives CASTEQGSLGEQYF. The whole variable domain, remainder taken from reference TRBV28 and TRBJ2-7, is DVKVTQSSRYLVKRTGEKVFLECVQDMDHENMFWYRQDPGLGLRLIYFSYDVKMKEKGDIPEGYSVSREKKERFSLILESASTNQTSMYLCASTEQGSLGEQYFGPGTRLTVT.

This chain joins TRBV5-4 and TRBJ1-4, with 9 bases that match TRBD1. Trimming removed 4 bases from V and 10 bases from J; junction bases left unmatched: 5. The CDR3 loop spans 13 amino acids. The V gene's germline CDR1 is SGHNT and CDR2 YYREEE (reference sequence). CDR3 loop: CASSVGQGVKLFF. DNA for the CDR3: TGTGCCAGCAGCGTGGGACAGGGTGTAAAACTGTTTTTT.

This rearrangement joins TRBV7-2 to TRBJ1-3, with 9 positions matching TRBD1. Germline lookup yields CDR1 SGHTA and CDR2 FQGNSA. The CDR3 is 15 residues long. V was clipped by 1 base and J by 4 bases; unmatched bases: 2. The CDR3 region is CASSLVGTGGNTIYF. CDR3 coding DNA: TGTGCCAGCAGCTTAGTGGGGACAGGGGGAAACACCATATATTTT.

This sequence joins TRBV19 and TRBJ2-1, with no clear D. Trimming removed 3 bases from V and 3 bases from J, with 9 bases in between. Per germline, CDR1 LNHDA and CDR2 SQIVND (reference sequence). The CDR3 extends over 14 amino acids. In nucleotides, the CDR3 is TGTGCCAGTAGTATCCAGACCGTCTACAATGAGCAGTTCTTC. It translates to CASSIQTVYNEQFF. Full variable domain (rest looked up from reference TRBV19 and TRBJ2-1): DGGITQSPKYLFRKEGQNVTLSCEQNLNHDAMYWYRQDPGQGLRLIYYSQIVNDFQKGDIAEGYSVSREKKESFPLTVTSAQKNPTAFYLCASSIQTVYNEQFFGPGTRLTVL.

The chain couples TRBV7-9 to TRBJ2-3; no reliable D call. Per germline, CDR1 SEHNR and CDR2 FQNEAQ (reference sequence). This CDR3 region has 12 residues. V shed 5 bases and J shed 2 bases, with 5 bases lying between them. The CDR3 loop reads CASSLYTDTQYF. Here the CDR3 DNA reads TGTGCCAGCAGCCTATACACAGATACGCAGTATTTT.

The chain joins TRBV9 to TRBJ2-1, with 12 bases aligning to TRBD1. This CDR3 spans 16 amino acids. V dropped 4 bases and J dropped 6; count of bases not matched to a gene: 8. Germline CDR1 and CDR2: SGDLS and YYNGEE. The CDR3 loop is CASSNRGQGAFNEQFF. Here the CDR3 DNA reads TGTGCCAGCAGCAATCGGGGACAGGGGGCTTTCAATGAGCAGTTCTTC.

The rearrangement joins TRBV5-1 to TRBJ1-1; D possibly corresponds to TRBD1 (6 bases). The germline V gene has CDR1 SGHRS and CDR2 YFSETQ. V gave up 0 bases and J gave up 2 bases, with 14 bases separating them. This CDR3 contains 16 residues. The DNA of the CDR3 is TGCGCCAGCAGCTTGGTTGGGGGCGTGAAAAACACTGAAGCTTTCTTT. The encoded protein is CASSLVGGVKNTEAFF.

A few counts support this clone. This chain links TRBV28 with TRBJ2-1; D is ambiguous. V dropped 8 bases and J dropped 10 bases, with 9 bases sitting between them. This CDR3 contains 10 residues. The germline V gene has CDR1 MDHEN and CDR2 SYDVKM. CDR3 loop: CASSWPEQFF. The CDR3 coding sequence is TGTGCCAGCTCGTGGCCCGAGCAGTTCTTC.

The rearrangement joins TRBV7-8 to TRBJ2-2; TRBD2 matches at 8 bases. The CDR3 spans 16 residues. V lost 4 bases to trimming and J lost 3 bases; unmatched junction nucleotides: 7. Germline-derived CDR1 and CDR2 are SGHVS and FQNEAQ. CDR3 nucleotides: TGTGCCAGCAGCTCCATACTAGCGGATTACACCGGGGAGCTGTTTTTT. Its translation: CASSSILADYTGELFF.

This clone came up a few times. The V and J genes are TRBV28 and TRBJ2-6, with D hard to call. The ends were cut back, 3 bases at V and 1 base at J, with 1 base in the middle. This CDR3 contains 13 residues. Germline V gives CDR1 MDHEN, CDR2 SYDVKM. CDR3: CASSFSGANVLTF. CDR3 in DNA: TGTGCCAGCAGTTTTTCTGGGGCCAACGTCCTGACTTTC.

The chain links TRBV6-1 to TRBJ1-1; the match to TRBD1 covers 10 bases. Per germline, CDR1 MNHNS and CDR2 SASEGT. This CDR3 spans 16 amino acids. Trimming removed 0 bases from V and 6 bases from J; junction bases left unmatched: 7. CDR3 sequence (DNA): TGTGCCAGCAGTGAAGCAGTGGGACAGGGGAGTTCTGAAGCTTTCTTT. Protein: CASSEAVGQGSSEAFF.

In this sample, this clone turned up a few times. The chain employs TRBV19 and TRBJ2-3, with TRBD1 matching 7 bases. V lost 5 bases and J lost 5; bases outside the gene matches: 4. The length of the CDR3 is 13 residues. Germline CDR1 and CDR2: LNHDA and SQIVND (reference sequence). This CDR3 reads CASSHSGGDTQYF. The CDR3 nucleotides read TGTGCCAGTAGTCACTCAGGGGGAGATACGCAGTATTTT.

This clone was observed a single time. The chain employs TRBV4-1 and TRBJ2-1, with 8 bases lining up with TRBD2. The germline gives CDR1 MGHRA, CDR2 YSYEKL. Trimming took 4 bases from V and 13 from J; bases not matched to a gene: 6. CDR3 length: 12 amino acids. The CDR3 region is CASSPVAGKQFF. The CDR3 region has the DNA TGCGCCAGCAGCCCAGTAGCGGGAAAACAGTTCTTC.

This clone was picked up a small number of times. The V and J genes are TRBV11-2 and TRBJ1-1, with a tentative D call TRBD1 (5 bases). The germline V and J ends were trimmed by 5 bases and 1 base, with 11 bases remaining between them. From germline, CDR1 is SGHAT and CDR2 FQNNGV. CDR3 length equals 14 residues. In DNA, the CDR3 is TGTGCCAGCAGCCTATCCACAGGGAACACTGAAGCTTTCTTT. Translation gives CASSLSTGNTEAFF.

The rearrangement joins TRBV28 to TRBJ2-1, with TRBD1 matching over 9 bases. The trim removed 6 bases at V and 0 bases at J, leaving 3 bases unmatched. The germline CDR1 and CDR2 sequences are MDHEN and SYDVKM. The CDR3 length is 15 residues. CDR3 residues: CASRPDRGSYNEQFF. CDR3 sequence (DNA): TGTGCCAGCAGGCCGGACAGGGGCTCCTACAATGAGCAGTTCTTC.

The V and J genes are TRBV4-1 and TRBJ1-1; D gene uncertain. CDR1 is MGHRA and CDR2 is YSYEKL in the germline V gene. The CDR3 is 15 residues long. V shed 0 bases and J shed 1 base, with 9 bases lying between them. The CDR3 here is CASSQDERGNTEAFF. CDR3 DNA: TGCGCCAGCAGCCAAGATGAACGGGGGAACACTGAAGCTTTCTTT.

The chain carries TRBV27 and TRBJ2-1; D might be TRBD2 (6 bases). The CDR3 runs to 14 residues. Germline-derived CDR1 and CDR2 are MNHEY and SMNVEV (reference sequence). Trimming took 8 bases from V and 0 from J, leaving 11 bases between them. This CDR3 reads CASSREYSYNEQFF. CDR3 sequence (DNA): TGTGCCAGCTCACGGGAGTACTCCTACAATGAGCAGTTCTTC.

By share, this clone counts as medium-sized. The chain is built from TRBV6-1 and TRBJ2-7; 11 positions agree with TRBD1. This CDR3 has 15 residues. CDR1 is MNHNS, CDR2 SASEGT, per germline. Unmatched junction bases numbered 2, after V lost 1 base and J lost 3 bases. CDR3 in amino acids: CASSEGTGGYYEQYF. The CDR3, as DNA: TGTGCCAGCAGTGAAGGGACAGGGGGCTACTACGAGCAGTACTTC.